The present TCR beta chain was sequenced within a study of T cell changes during pregnancy in multiple sclerosis. Some clones are missing from TCRdb's copy, which holds only in-frame ones; the method was immunoSEQ multiplex PCR. This table holds 55,000 to 70,000 clones, just over 90% found once. This clone has a single count. V was pared by 5 bases and J by 5 bases, with 5 bases of the junction left unmatched. Germline CDR1 reads PRHDT; CDR2 reads FYEKMQ (reference sequence). The CDR3 covers 13 residues. This chain uses TRBV13 with TRBJ2-7; 8 nucleotides line up with TRBD1. The TCR sequence derives from a female donor in good health, enrolled as a control in a pregnancy study. Specimen: peripheral blood, collected in the second trimester of pregnancy. This CDR3 reads CASSTGGLNEQYF. For the CDR3, the DNA is TGTGCCAGCAGCACAGGGGGGCTAAACGAGCAGTACTTC. Looking up the rest from reference TRBV13 and TRBJ2-7 gives the full variable domain: AAGVIQSPRHLIKEKRETATLKCYPIPRHDTVYWYQQGPGQDPQFLISFYEKMQSDKGSIPDRFSAQQFSDYHSELNMSSLELGDSALYFCASSTGGLNEQYFGPGTRLTVT.